This T cell receptor (beta chain) is drawn from a study of blood T cell repertoires in COVID-19. Turning to the study itself: Donors in the United States, Italy and Spain gave samples during acute or convalescent COVID-19.

Losses at the gene ends were 4 bases for V and 1 base for J; bases not matched to a gene: 6. The CDR3 has 16 amino acids. In germline, CDR1 is SGHTA, CDR2 FQGNSA. Original processing notes: From reference gene primer amplification, estimates of nucleated cell counts were derived. The repertoire was sequenced with immunoSEQ multiplex PCR; TCRdb's copy has only in-frame clones and lacks some. V, J and clone size are those of that table, while D and trimming were read from the DNA. The table includes about 360,000 clones, less than 90% detected once. The sequencing sample was made of peripheral blood. J is TRBJ2-3 and V is TRBV7-2; 9 bases map to TRBD2. The sequence was collected from a woman aged 60-75 years with COVID-19, enrolled during active disease. CDR3 residues: CASSWGGGAGTDTQYF. The CDR3 region has the DNA TGTGCCAGCAGCTGGGGCGGGGGGGCCGGCACAGATACGCAGTATTTT.